These 15 T cell receptor beta chains originate from one sample sequenced in a study of blood T cell repertoires in COVID-19. The table came from immunoSEQ multiplex PCR; TCRdb's copy has only in-frame clones and leaves some out. In the table there are 170,000 or so clones, more than 90% of which are singletons. The material sequenced was peripheral blood. These TCRs come from a man aged 50 or older with acute or convalescent COVID-19.

The chain links TRBV28 to TRBJ2-7; 10 nucleotides align to TRBD1. This CDR3 region has 16 residues. J was trimmed by 4 bases and V by 1 base; bases with no gene match: 7. Germline CDR1 is MDHEN and CDR2 is SYDVKM. CDR3 loop: CASSLYQGQGLYEQYF. Written as DNA, the CDR3 is TGTGCCAGCAGTTTATACCAGGGACAGGGGTTATACGAGCAGTACTTC. Variable domain in full (rest from reference TRBV28 and TRBJ2-7): DVKVTQSSRYLVKRTGEKVFLECVQDMDHENMFWYRQDPGLGLRLIYFSYDVKMKEKGDIPEGYSVSREKKERFSLILESASTNQTSMYLCASSLYQGQGLYEQYFGPGTRLTVT.

The chain recombines TRBV5-6 with TRBJ1-2, with D hard to call. The CDR3 runs 15 residues. With 2 bases removed from V and 4 bases from J, the gap between germline ends came to 15 bases. Germline CDR1 reads SGHDT; CDR2 reads YYEEEE. The CDR3 region is CASSFGGNSIYGYTF. The CDR3 bases are TGTGCCAGCAGCTTCGGAGGGAATAGTATCTATGGCTACACCTTC.

The V call is TRBV19, the J call TRBJ2-3, with a tentative D call TRBD2 (5 bases). Between the trimmed V and J ends, which lost 5 bases and 5 bases, there was a span of 17 bases. CDR1 is LNHDA and CDR2 is SQIVND in the germline V gene (reference sequence). The CDR3 contains 15 residues. CDR3 DNA: TGTGCCAGTAGTTTGACTCGAACCCGGGGAGATACGCAGTATTTT. Translated: CASSLTRTRGDTQYF.

This clone was detected a few times. This chain links TRBV11-2 with TRBJ2-7; 8 bases are a match to TRBD2. CDR3 length: 15 amino acids. V shed 3 bases, J shed 4 bases, and the junction held 8 bases outside the gene matches. Germline V lookup: CDR1 SGHAT, CDR2 FQNNGV. This CDR3 is CASSFFSGAHYEQYV. The DNA for the CDR3 is TGTGCCAGCAGCTTTTTTAGCGGGGCCCATTACGAGCAGTACGTC.

This clone was counted a few times. The J gene is TRBJ1-3, the V gene TRBV4-2; weak D call: TRBD1 (6 bases). CDR1 and CDR2 from the germline V gene are LGHNA and YNFKEQ. Trimming stripped 3 bases from V and 0 bases from J, with 15 bases between. CDR3 length: 17 residues. CDR3 loop: CASSHEQGSLSGNTIYF. The DNA of the CDR3 is TGTGCCAGCAGCCACGAACAGGGTAGCCTCTCTGGAAACACCATATATTTT.

The chain combines TRBV18 with TRBJ1-5; 9 bases are a match to TRBD1. CDR3 length equals 15 residues. J lost 7 bases, V lost 3 bases, and 7 bases had no gene match. Germline CDR1 and CDR2: KGHSH and LQKENI. The CDR3 sequence is CASSPAGQGRQPQHF. CDR3 DNA sequence: TGTGCCAGCTCACCCGCGGGACAGGGCCGACAGCCCCAGCATTTT.

This clone was seen only once. The chain has TRBV11-3 and TRBJ2-5; TRBD2 agrees at 10 bases. There are 13 residues in the CDR3. Trimming removed 3 bases from V and 5 bases from J; junction bases left unmatched: 0. From germline, CDR1 is SGHNT and CDR2 YENEEA. The CDR3 DNA follows: TGTGCCAGCAGCTTGACTAGCGGGGAGACCCAGTACTTC. It codes for CASSLTSGETQYF.

The chain links TRBV7-2 to TRBJ2-7, with 8 nucleotides matching TRBD1. CDR3 size: 19 residues. The ends lost 4 bases at V and 2 bases at J; junction bases unmatched: 19. Per the germline V gene, CDR1 is SGHTA and CDR2 is FQGNSA. The CDR3: CASSSSRVYTGGNPYEQYF. The CDR3 DNA reads as TGTGCCAGCAGCTCGAGCCGAGTATATACAGGGGGAAATCCCTACGAGCAGTACTTC.

In its sample, this clone was seen once. V and J are TRBV5-1 and TRBJ2-3; possibly TRBD1 for D (6 bases). V was trimmed by 6 bases and J by 3 bases, leaving 14 bases between them. The germline V gene encodes CDR1 SGHRS and CDR2 YFSETQ. CDR3 length equals 14 residues. CDR3 in DNA: TGCGCCAGCACGGTGGGGGCTATGACAGATACGCAGTATTTT. Its translation is CASTVGAMTDTQYF.

J is TRBJ1-6 and V is TRBV5-8; 9 bases are a match to TRBD1. With V trimmed by 3 bases and J by 10 bases, 5 bases remained unmatched. The germline V gene encodes CDR1 SGHTS and CDR2 YDEGEE. CDR3 size: 14 residues. CDR3 region: CASSYTGGGSPLHF. The CDR3 DNA reads TGTGCCAGCAGCTACACAGGGGGCGGCTCACCCCTCCACTTT.

The sample holds one count of this clone. The chain employs TRBV16 and TRBJ1-2; 7 nucleotides match TRBD1. With V trimmed by 2 bases and J by 2 bases, 5 bases remained unmatched. Germline V gene data show CDR1 as KGHSY and CDR2 as FQNENV. This CDR3 has 15 amino acids. In DNA form, the CDR3 reads TGTGCCAGCAGCCAAGAACCAGGGGGGAACTATGGCTACACCTTC. This encodes CASSQEPGGNYGYTF. The variable domain in full, completed from reference TRBV16 and TRBJ1-2, reads GEEVAQTPKHLVRGEGQKAKLYCAPIKGHSYVFWYQQVLKNEFKFLISFQNENVFDETGMPKERFSAKCLPNSPCSLEIQATKLEDSAVYFCASSQEPGGNYGYTFGSGTRLTVV.

Only one count was recorded for this clone. V and J are TRBV6-6 and TRBJ2-7, with TRBD1 identical over 9 bases. Germline CDR1 MNHNY, CDR2 SVGAGI (reference sequence). This CDR3 is 14 amino acids long. V was clipped by 2 bases and J by 8 bases; unmatched bases: 7. The CDR3 DNA follows: TGTGCCAGCAGTTACGGACCGGGACAGGGTCAGCAGTACGTC. It codes for CASSYGPGQGQQYV.

This clone was counted between two and nine times. The rearrangement uses TRBV28 and TRBJ2-7; 7 bases are a match to TRBD1. Germline CDR1 MDHEN, CDR2 SYDVKM. The CDR3 covers 14 residues. The J segment lost 6 bases and the V segment lost 4 bases, leaving 9 bases of the junction unmatched. DNA for the CDR3: TGTGCCAGCAGTTCTGGGACAGCTTCCCGCGAGCAGTACTTC. Amino acid sequence: CASSSGTASREQYF.

The genes are TRBV7-3 and TRBJ1-2; no clear D. The CDR3 length is 16 residues. Trimming cost V 5 bases and J 3 bases, with 19 bases left between them. From germline, CDR1 is SGHTA and CDR2 FQGTGA. CDR3 bases: TGTGCCAGCAGCCTCACCCCCTCCGCGGCCGACTATGGCTACACCTTC. Translation gives CASSLTPSAADYGYTF. Combining the CDR3 with reference TRBV7-3 and TRBJ1-2 gives the whole variable domain GAGVSQTPSNKVTEKGKYVELRCDPISGHTALYWYRQSLGQGPEFLIYFQGTGAADDSGLPNDRFFAVRPEGSVSTLKIQRTERGDSAVYLCASSLTPSAADYGYTFGSGTRLTVV.

V is TRBV4-2 and J is TRBJ1-5; D gene unclear. The V gene lost 4 bases and the J gene lost 5 bases, with 12 bases spanning the gap. The CDR3 loop spans 14 amino acids. The germline gives CDR1 LGHNA, CDR2 YNFKEQ. The chain's CDR3 is CASSPRQDYQPQHF. The CDR3 DNA is TGTGCCAGCAGCCCCCGTCAGGATTATCAGCCCCAGCATTTT.